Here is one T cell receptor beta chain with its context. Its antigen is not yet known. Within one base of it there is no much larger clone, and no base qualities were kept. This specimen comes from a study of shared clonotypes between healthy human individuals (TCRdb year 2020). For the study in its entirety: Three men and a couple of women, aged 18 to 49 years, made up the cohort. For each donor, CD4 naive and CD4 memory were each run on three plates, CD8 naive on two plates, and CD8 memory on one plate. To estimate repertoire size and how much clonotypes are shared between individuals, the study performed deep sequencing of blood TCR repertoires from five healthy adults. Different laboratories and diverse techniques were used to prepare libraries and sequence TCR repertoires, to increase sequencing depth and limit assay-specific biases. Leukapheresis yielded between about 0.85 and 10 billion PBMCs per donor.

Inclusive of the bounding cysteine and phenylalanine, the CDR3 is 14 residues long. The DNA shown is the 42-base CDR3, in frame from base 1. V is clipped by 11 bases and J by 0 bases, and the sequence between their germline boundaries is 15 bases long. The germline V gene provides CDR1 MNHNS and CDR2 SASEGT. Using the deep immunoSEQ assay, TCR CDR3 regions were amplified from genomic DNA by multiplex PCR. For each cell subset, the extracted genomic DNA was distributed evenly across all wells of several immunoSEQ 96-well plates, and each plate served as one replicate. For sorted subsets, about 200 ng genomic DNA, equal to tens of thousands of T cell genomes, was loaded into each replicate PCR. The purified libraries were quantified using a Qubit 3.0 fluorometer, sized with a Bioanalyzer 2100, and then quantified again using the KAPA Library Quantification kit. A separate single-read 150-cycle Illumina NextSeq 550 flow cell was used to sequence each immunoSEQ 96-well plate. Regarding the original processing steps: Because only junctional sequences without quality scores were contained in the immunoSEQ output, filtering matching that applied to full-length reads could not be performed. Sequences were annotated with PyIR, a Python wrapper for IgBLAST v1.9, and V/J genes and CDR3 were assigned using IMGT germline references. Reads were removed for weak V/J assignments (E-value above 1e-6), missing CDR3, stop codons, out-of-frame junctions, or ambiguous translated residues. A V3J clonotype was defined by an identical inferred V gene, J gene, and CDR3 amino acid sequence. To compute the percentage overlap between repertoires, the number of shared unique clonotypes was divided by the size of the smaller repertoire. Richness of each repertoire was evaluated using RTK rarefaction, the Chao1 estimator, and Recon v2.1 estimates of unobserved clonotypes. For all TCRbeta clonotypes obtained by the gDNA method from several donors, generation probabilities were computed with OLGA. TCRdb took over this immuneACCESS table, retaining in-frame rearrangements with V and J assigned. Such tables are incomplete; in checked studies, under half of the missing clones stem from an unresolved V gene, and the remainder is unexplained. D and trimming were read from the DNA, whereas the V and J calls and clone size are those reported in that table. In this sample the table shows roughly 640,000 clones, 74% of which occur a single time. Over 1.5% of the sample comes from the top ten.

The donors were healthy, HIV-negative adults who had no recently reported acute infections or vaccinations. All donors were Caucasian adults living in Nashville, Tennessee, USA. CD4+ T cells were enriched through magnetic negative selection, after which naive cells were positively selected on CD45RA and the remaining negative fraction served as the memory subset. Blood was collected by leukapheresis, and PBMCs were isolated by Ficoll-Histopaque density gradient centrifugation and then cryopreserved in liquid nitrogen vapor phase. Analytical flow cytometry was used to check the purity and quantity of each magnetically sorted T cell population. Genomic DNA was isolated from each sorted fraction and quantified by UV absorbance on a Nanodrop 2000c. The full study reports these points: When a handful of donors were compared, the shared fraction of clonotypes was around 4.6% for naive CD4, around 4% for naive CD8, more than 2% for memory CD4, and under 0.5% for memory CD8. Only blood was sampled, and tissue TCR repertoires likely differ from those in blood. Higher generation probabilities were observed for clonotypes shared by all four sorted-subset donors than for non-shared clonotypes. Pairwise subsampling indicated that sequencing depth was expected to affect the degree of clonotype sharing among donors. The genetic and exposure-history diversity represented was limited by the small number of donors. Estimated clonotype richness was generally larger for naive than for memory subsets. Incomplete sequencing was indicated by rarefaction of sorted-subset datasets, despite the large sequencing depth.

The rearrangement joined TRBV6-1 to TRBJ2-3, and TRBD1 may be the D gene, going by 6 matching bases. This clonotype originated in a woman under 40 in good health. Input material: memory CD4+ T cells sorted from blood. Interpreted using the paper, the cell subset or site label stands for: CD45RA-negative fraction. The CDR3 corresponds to CAGRTGSSTDTQYF. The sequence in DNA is TGTGCCGGACGAACAGGGTCTAGCACAGATACGCAGTATTTT.